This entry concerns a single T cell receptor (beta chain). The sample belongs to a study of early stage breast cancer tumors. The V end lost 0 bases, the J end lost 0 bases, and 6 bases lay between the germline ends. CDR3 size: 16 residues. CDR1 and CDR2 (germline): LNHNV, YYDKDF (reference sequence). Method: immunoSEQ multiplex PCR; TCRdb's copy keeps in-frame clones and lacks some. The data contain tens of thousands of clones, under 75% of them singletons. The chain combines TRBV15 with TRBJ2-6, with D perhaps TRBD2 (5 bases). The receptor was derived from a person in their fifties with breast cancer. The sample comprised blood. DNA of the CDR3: TGTGCCACCAGCAGAGACCGGGGCTCTGGGGCCAACGTCCTGACTTTC. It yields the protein CATSRDRGSGANVLTF.